Described below is a single T cell receptor beta chain sequence and its context. Its antigen remains unidentified. This was the immunoSEQ version 4 assay in survey mode. Profiled with immunoSEQ multiplex PCR; TCRdb holds only in-frame clones, not every one. The repertoire consists of roughly 41,000 clones, with roughly 87% occurring once and the leading ten covering about 1.3%. This nonspecific control used anti-CD3/anti-CD28 bead stimulation of CD4+ T cells. Responding CD4+ T cells were sorted by upregulation of both CD40 ligand and CD69. Adults with HIV-1 started suppressive ART while chronically infected. Donors had undetectable plasma HIV-1 RNA, under 50 copies/mL, for 4+ years. This sample stems from a study of persistence of HIV-infected CD4 T cells. Study-wide background: Suppressive ART had lasted a median of around eight years. Up to roughly 200 mL blood was drawn at multiple time points; a couple of donors had single-time leukapheresis.

This CDR3 comprises 11 residues. Germline CDR1 reads DFQATT; CDR2 reads SNEGSKA (reference sequence). V was trimmed by 5 bases and J by 5 bases, leaving 7 bases between them. This chain joins TRBV20-1 and TRBJ1-5; D is unresolved. This clonotype originated in an adult man with HIV who was CMV-seropositive. The sequenced sample was CD4+ T cells sorted from PBMCs after roughly 18-hour stimulation, obtained from a patient who received antiretroviral therapy. The CDR3 spells CSASRDQPQHF. The DNA of the CDR3 is TGCAGTGCTTCCCGTGATCAGCCCCAGCATTTT.